Given below is one T cell receptor (beta chain) in context. Its antigen is not identified. These data originate in a study of cytomegalovirus exposure and HLA in healthy donors. 13 Jbeta primers and 60 Vbeta primers were used for the PCR. Using immunoSEQ multiplex PCR, the repertoire was profiled, and TCRdb retains in-frame clones only, with some absent. The table includes 50,000 to 70,000 clones, 75% to 85% detected once. Study-wide findings and caveats: A later analysis reported that several of the most significant clusters appeared to be linked to common viral pathogens, among them Epstein-Barr virus. High sensitivity and specificity were reportedly achieved when the classifier diagnosed cytomegalovirus status. Later work showed greater clonal expansion in HLA-associated TCR beta chains than in equally common others. Likely technical artifact: a cluster of highly shared sequence variants.

CDR3 size: 14 residues. Germline V gene data show CDR1 as SGHRS and CDR2 as YFSETQ. V lost 4 bases, J lost 5 bases, and 8 bases stayed unmatched. Material: PBMCs. The chain recombines TRBV5-1 with TRBJ2-5, with 7 bases matching TRBD1. This sequence was found in a middle-aged woman in good health and CMV-seronegative. The CDR3 nucleotides are TGCGCCAGCAGCCCTTCAGGGGGTGGGGAGACCCAGTACTTC. It codes for CASSPSGGGETQYF.